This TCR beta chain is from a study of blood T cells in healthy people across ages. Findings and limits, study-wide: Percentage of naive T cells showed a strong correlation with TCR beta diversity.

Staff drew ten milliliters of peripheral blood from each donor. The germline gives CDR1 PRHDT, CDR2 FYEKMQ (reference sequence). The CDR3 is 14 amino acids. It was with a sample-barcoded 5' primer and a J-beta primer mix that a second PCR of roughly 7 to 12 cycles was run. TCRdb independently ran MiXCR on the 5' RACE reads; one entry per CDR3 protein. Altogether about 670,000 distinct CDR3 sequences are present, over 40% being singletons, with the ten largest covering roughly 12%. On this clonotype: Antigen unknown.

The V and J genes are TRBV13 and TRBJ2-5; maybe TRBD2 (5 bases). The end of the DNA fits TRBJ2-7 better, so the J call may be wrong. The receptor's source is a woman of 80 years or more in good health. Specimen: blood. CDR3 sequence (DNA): TGTGCCAGCAGCTTAGAGGGAGCGAAAGGCGAGCAGTACTTC. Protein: CASSLEGAKGEQYF.